The source of this T cell receptor beta chain is a study of cytomegalovirus exposure and HLA in healthy donors. Germline-derived CDR1 and CDR2 are SEHNR and FQNEAQ (reference sequence). This CDR3 contains 17 residues. The germline V and J ends were trimmed by 5 bases and 3 bases, with 19 bases remaining between them. Primers for the PCR totalled 60 Vbeta and 13 Jbeta. Some clones are missing from TCRdb's copy, which holds only in-frame ones; the method was immunoSEQ multiplex PCR. The data hold 70,000 to 100,000 clones, with 75% to 85% observed a single time. This clonotype was obtained from a man aged 45-65 years in good health and CMV-seropositive. The specimen sequenced was PBMCs. V usage is TRBV7-9 and J usage is TRBJ1-4; possibly TRBD1 for D (6 bases). The CDR3: CASSPPVGAVSNEKLFF. In DNA form, the CDR3 reads TGTGCCAGCAGCCCCCCGGTGGGGGCGGTTTCTAATGAAAAACTGTTTTTT.